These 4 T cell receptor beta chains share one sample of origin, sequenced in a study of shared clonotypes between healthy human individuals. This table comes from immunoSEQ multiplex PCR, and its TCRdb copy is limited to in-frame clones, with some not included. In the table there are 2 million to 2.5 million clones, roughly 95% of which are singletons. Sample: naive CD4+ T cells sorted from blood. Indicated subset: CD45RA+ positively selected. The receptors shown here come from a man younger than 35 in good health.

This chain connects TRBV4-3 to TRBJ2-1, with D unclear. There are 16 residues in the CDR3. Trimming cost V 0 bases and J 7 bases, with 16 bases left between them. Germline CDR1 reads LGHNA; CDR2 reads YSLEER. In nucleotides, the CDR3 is TGCGCCAGCAGCCAAGATTCGATCCTAGTTGGGAATGAGCAGTTCTTC. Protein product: CASSQDSILVGNEQFF.

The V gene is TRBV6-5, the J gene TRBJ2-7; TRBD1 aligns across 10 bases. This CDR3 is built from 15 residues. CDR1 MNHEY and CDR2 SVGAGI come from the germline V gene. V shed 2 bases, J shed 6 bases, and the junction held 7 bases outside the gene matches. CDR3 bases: TGTGCCAGCAGTTACCCGGGACAGGGGAGGGGCGAGCAGTACTTC. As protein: CASSYPGQGRGEQYF.

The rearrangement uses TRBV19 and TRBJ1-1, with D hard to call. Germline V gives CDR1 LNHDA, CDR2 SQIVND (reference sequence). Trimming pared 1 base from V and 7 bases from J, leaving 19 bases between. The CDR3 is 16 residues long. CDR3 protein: CASSIGGGMSVGEAFF. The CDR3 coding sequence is TGTGCCAGTAGTATAGGTGGCGGGATGAGTGTTGGTGAAGCTTTCTTT.

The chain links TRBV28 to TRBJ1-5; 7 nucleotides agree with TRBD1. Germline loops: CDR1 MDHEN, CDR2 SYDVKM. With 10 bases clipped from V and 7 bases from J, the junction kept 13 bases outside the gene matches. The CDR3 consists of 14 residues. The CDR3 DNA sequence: TGTGCCACATTTAACAGGGGTAAAGGGCAGCCCCAGCATTTT. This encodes CATFNRGKGQPQHF.